These T cell receptor beta chains were read from a single sample in a study of blood T cells in healthy people across ages. TCRdb re-called the 5' RACE reads with MiXCR, one entry per CDR3 protein. The repertoire holds about 780,000 distinct CDR3 sequences, with around 62% as singletons. Source material: blood. These TCRs come from a man aged 25 to 40 in good health. CDR3s include the opening cysteine and the closing phenylalanine or tryptophan. The order of the fields is V gene, J gene, clone size, D gene, CDR3 DNA, CDR3 protein. The D gene is left open where the match is weak. Only some rows state a clone size, as once, few, many or a class for expanded clones.

TRBV7-9	TRBJ1-2	once	-	TGTGCCAGCAGCTTAGCGGAGAGTGGCTACACCTTC	CASSLAESGYTF
TRBV7-7	TRBJ2-5	-	-	TGTGCTAGCAGCATTACCCCAAGTACAGAGACCCAGTACTTC	CASSITPSTETQYF
TRBV9	TRBJ2-5	-	TRBD1	TGTGCCAGCAGCGACTCAGGGGGCTCGGTTGAGCAGTACTTC	CASSDSGGSVEQYF
TRBV12-3/TRBV12-4	TRBJ1-5	-	TRBD1	TGTGCCAGCAGGAAACAGGGGCAGAGCAATCAGCCCCAGCATTTT	CASRKQGQSNQPQHF
TRBV2	TRBJ1-1	once	-	TGTGCCAGCAGTGGCGCTAATGCACCTGAAGCTTTCTTT	CASSGANAPEAFF
TRBV10-3	TRBJ1-5	-	-	TGTGCCATCAGCCCAGGGGTGGACAATCAGCCCCAGCATTTT	CAISPGVDNQPQHF
TRBV7-9	TRBJ2-5	few	TRBD1	TGTGCCAGCAGCGCGCGAACAGGGGGCCCTGAGACCCAGTACTTC	CASSARTGGPETQYF
TRBV12-3/TRBV12-4	TRBJ2-7	few	-	TGTGCCAGCGCTCTAAGGGGCTACGAGCAGTACTTC	CASALRGYEQYF
TRBV5-1	TRBJ2-1	-	TRBD1	TGCGCCAGCAGCTTGGTCGGTGGGACAGGATACAATGAGCAGTTCTTC	CASSLVGGTGYNEQFF
TRBV15	TRBJ1-6	-	-	TGTGCCACCAGCAGAGATGATCAGGGAACCCCCCTCCACTTT	CATSRDDQGTPLHF
TRBV27	TRBJ2-1	-	-	TGTGCCAGCAGTTTGACGGCCATCAATGAGCAGTTCTTC	CASSLTAINEQFF
TRBV7-2	TRBJ2-3	-	-	TGTGCCAGCAGCGTCGGTCGGGGGGCTGGCACAGATACGCAGTATTTT	CASSVGRGAGTDTQYF
TRBV6-6	TRBJ1-2	few	TRBD1	TGTGCCAGCAGAGGACAGGGCTATGGCTACACCTTC	CASRGQGYGYTF
TRBV7-9	TRBJ2-5	once	-	TGTGCCAGCAGCTCCCTCGGGACATACCAAGAGACCCAGTACTTC	CASSSLGTYQETQYF
TRBV11-2	TRBJ1-1	-	TRBD1	TGTGCCAGCAGCTCAGTTGGACCGGGACAGGGTATGAAGACTTTCTTT	CASSSVGPGQGMKTFF
TRBV6-6	TRBJ2-5	-	TRBD1	TGTGCCAGTGGGACAGGGGCTGAGACCCAGTACTTC	CASGTGAETQYF
TRBV7-2	TRBJ2-4	many	TRBD2	TGTGCCAGCAGCTTAGTACTAGCGGGGGGGATAAACATTCAGTACTTC	CASSLVLAGGINIQYF
TRBV12-3/TRBV12-4	TRBJ1-6	many	TRBD1	TGTGCCAGCAGTTCGAACCGCCAACAGGGGGGTAATTCACCCCTCCACTTT	CASSSNRQQGGNSPLHF
TRBV5-1	TRBJ1-6	-	TRBD1	TGCGCCAGCAGCTTGGGACAGGGGGCAGGTAATTCACCCCTCCACTTT	CASSLGQGAGNSPLHF
TRBV2	TRBJ1-4	-	-	TGTGCCTCTCGGCCGTCTCCTAATGAAAAACTGTTTTTT	CASRPSPNEKLFF
TRBV6-1	TRBJ1-6	-	-	TGTGCCAGCAGCCCGAAGTATTCTCAGGGCGACGGGTCACCCCTCCACTTT	CASSPKYSQGDGSPLHF
TRBV6-1	TRBJ2-4	-	-	TGTGCCAGCAGTGAAAATTGGGAGCAGTACTTC	CASSENWEQYF
TRBV20-1	TRBJ1-2	once	-	TGCAGTGCTAGAGATCCACAAGTGTATGGCTACACCTTC	CSARDPQVYGYTF
TRBV5-5	TRBJ2-7	-	-	TGTGCCAGCAGCCCACGGGCCCCCGGAAGAGCCTACGAGCAGTACTTC	CASSPRAPGRAYEQYF
TRBV6-2/TRBV6-3	TRBJ2-1	-	TRBD2	TGTGCCAGCATCCGACTAGCGGGGCATGAGCAGTTCTTC	CASIRLAGHEQFF
TRBV7-9	TRBJ2-3	-	-	TGTGCCAGCAGCTTAGTTGCGCAGTCACCGCAGTATTTT	CASSLVAQSPQYF
TRBV2	TRBJ2-7	-	TRBD1	TGTGCCAGCAGTGAAGCGGAACAGGGGTTTGCGTACTTC	CASSEAEQGFAYF
TRBV20-1	TRBJ2-1	-	TRBD2	TGCAGTGCTAGAGATACCACGGGACTAGCGACTCTCAATGAGCAGTTCTTC	CSARDTTGLATLNEQFF
TRBV30	TRBJ1-4	-	-	TGTGCCTGGAGTCAGGGGCTTGAAACTAATGAAAAACTGTTTTTT	CAWSQGLETNEKLFF
TRBV6-4	TRBJ2-1	-	TRBD2	TGTGCCAGCAGTGCCCGCCTGTTTAGCGGGGACGAGAATGAGCAGTTCTTC	CASSARLFSGDENEQFF
TRBV6-5	TRBJ1-2	-	-	TGTGCCAGCAGTTACGTCAGGGAACTCTATGGCTACACCTTC	CASSYVRELYGYTF
TRBV5-1	TRBJ2-3	-	-	TGCGCCAGCAGCTTGGTTGGCAGGGTCACAGATACGCAGTATTTT	CASSLVGRVTDTQYF
TRBV4-3	TRBJ2-5	-	-	TGCGCCAGCAGCCAAGATGTGGGTCCAGAGACCCAGTACTTC	CASSQDVGPETQYF
TRBV9	TRBJ2-7	-	-	TGTGCCAGCAGCCCCCTTCAAGGGGTCGGTTACGAGCAGTACTTC	CASSPLQGVGYEQYF
TRBV4-3	TRBJ1-2	-	TRBD1	TGCGCCAGCAGCCAAGGACAGGGAGGGGGTCGTGGCTACACCTTC	CASSQGQGGGRGYTF
TRBV15	TRBJ2-7	few	TRBD1	TGTGCCACCAGCAGAGATCGGAGGACAGGTGTCTCCTACGAGCAGTACTTC	CATSRDRRTGVSYEQYF
TRBV7-9	TRBJ1-6	few	-	TGTGCCAGCAGCTTAGGAGGCCTTATCGGGTCGGTGAATTCACCCCTCCACTTT	CASSLGGLIGSVNSPLHF
TRBV4-3	TRBJ2-3	-	TRBD2	TGCGCCAGCAGGAAAGGGACTAGCGGGGACGCAGATACGCAGTATTTT	CASRKGTSGDADTQYF
TRBV20-1	TRBJ1-6	-	-	TGCAGTGCTACAGGGACGGGGAATTCACCCCTCCACTTT	CSATGTGNSPLHF
TRBV6-1	TRBJ2-7	-	-	TGTGCCGGAGGAGGGGGCCTATCCTACGAGCAGTACTTC	CAGGGGLSYEQYF
TRBV7-2	TRBJ2-1	once	-	TGTGCCAGCAGCATCCTGCTGGGACGGAATGAGCAGTTCTTC	CASSILLGRNEQFF
TRBV7-2	TRBJ2-5	-	TRBD1	TGTGCCAGCAGCTTTAGGACAGGGGGGCGGGAGACCCAGTACTTC	CASSFRTGGRETQYF
TRBV9	TRBJ1-2	-	-	TGTGCCAGCAGCGTAGCGCGGTGGACAGCTAACTATGGCTACATCTTC	CASSVARWTANYGYIF
TRBV7-3	TRBJ2-1	medium-sized	-	TGTGCCAGCAGCGATTCTAGCGCGGGTACCAATGAGCAGTTCTTC	CASSDSSAGTNEQFF
TRBV11-2	TRBJ2-1	-	TRBD2	TGTGCCAGCAGCCGGGGGGGGAGCTCCCACAATGAGCAGTTCTTC	CASSRGGSSHNEQFF
TRBV27	TRBJ2-7	few	TRBD2	TGTGCCAGCAGTTTGACAGCGGGGGCCTACCAGCAGTACTTC	CASSLTAGAYQQYF
TRBV6-2/TRBV6-3	TRBJ2-5	-	-	TGTGCCAGCAGTTACACCAGGGTTCAGGGGACCCAGTACTTC	CASSYTRVQGTQYF
TRBV2	TRBJ1-6	once	TRBD1	TGTGCCAGCAAGAGGGACAGCGCTACCTATAATTCACCCCTCCACTTT	CASKRDSATYNSPLHF
TRBV14	TRBJ2-4	-	-	TGTGCCAGCCTCGGGAAGGGGCGCGAGGACATTCAGTACTTC	CASLGKGREDIQYF
TRBV2	TRBJ1-2	-	TRBD1	TGTGCCAGCAGTGAAGGACAGGGGACAAACTATGGCTACACCTTC	CASSEGQGTNYGYTF
TRBV2	TRBJ2-7	-	-	TGTGCCAAATCCCGATCCCCCCAAATGTACGAGCAGTACTTC	CAKSRSPQMYEQYF
TRBV2	TRBJ2-5	-	-	TGTGCCAGCAGTGAAAGGCGTGGCGGGGAGACCCAGTACTTC	CASSERRGGETQYF
TRBV6-5	TRBJ2-7	-	-	TGTGCCAGCAGTTACGGACAGCGCCCCTACGAGCAGTACTTC	CASSYGQRPYEQYF
TRBV4-2	TRBJ2-7	-	TRBD2	TGTGCCAGCAGCCAAGAGGGACTAGCGGGGTCCTACGAGCAGTACTTC	CASSQEGLAGSYEQYF